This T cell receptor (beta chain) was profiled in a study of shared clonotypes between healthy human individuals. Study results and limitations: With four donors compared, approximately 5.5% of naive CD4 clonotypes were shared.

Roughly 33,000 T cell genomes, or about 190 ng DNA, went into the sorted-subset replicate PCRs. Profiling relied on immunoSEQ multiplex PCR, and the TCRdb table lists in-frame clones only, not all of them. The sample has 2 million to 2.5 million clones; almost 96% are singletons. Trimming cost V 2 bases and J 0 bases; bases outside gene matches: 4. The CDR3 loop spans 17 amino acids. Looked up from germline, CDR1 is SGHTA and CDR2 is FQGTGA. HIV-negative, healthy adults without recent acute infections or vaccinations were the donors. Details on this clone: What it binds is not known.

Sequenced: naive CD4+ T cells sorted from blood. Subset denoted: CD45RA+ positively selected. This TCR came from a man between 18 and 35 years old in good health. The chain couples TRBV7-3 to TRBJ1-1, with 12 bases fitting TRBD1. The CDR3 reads CASSLGTGGILNTEAFF. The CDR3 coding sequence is TGTGCCAGCAGCTTAGGGACAGGGGGCATTCTGAACACTGAAGCTTTCTTT.